This T cell receptor (beta chain) is from a study of cytomegalovirus exposure and HLA in healthy donors. Whole-study results and caveats: There were several of the most significant clusters that appeared linked to common viral pathogens in a later analysis. CMV antigen specificity was confirmed in vitro for three CMV-associated chains. In an earlier analysis, about 87% or about 30%: the productive usage of most TCR beta V segments.

The PCR employed 60 Vbeta primers together with 13 Jbeta primers. The table came from immunoSEQ multiplex PCR; TCRdb's copy has only in-frame clones and leaves some out. The table includes about 89,000 clones, around 74% detected once. Trimming pared 3 bases from V and 0 bases from J, leaving 2 bases between. CDR1 is KGHSH, CDR2 LQKENI, per germline. This CDR3 comprises 13 residues. About this clone itself: The target antigen is unknown.

The sample was PBMCs. This receptor was identified in a young man in good health and CMV-seropositive. V gene TRBV18 combines with J gene TRBJ2-2; D unresolved. The CDR3 loop is CASSPSNTGELFF. The DNA of the CDR3 is TGTGCCAGCTCACCCTCGAACACCGGGGAGCTGTTTTTT.